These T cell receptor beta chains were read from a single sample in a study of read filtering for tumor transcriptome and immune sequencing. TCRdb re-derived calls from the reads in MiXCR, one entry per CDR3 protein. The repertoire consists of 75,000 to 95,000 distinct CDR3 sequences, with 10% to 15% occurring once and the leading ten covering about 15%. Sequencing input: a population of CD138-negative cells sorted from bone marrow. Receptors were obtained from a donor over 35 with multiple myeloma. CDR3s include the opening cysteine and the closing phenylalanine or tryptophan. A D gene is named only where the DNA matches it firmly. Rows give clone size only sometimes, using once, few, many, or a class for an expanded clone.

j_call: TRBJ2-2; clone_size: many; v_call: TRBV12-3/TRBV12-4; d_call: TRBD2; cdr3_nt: TGTGCCAGCAGCCCCGGGACTAGCGACACCGGGGAGCTGTTTTTT; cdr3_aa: CASSPGTSDTGELFF
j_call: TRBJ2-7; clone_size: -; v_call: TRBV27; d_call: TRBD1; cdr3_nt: TGTGCCAGCAGTTTATATGGACAGGGTAACGAGCAGTACTTC; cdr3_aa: CASSLYGQGNEQYF
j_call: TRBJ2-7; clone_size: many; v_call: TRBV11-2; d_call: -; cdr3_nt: TGTGCCAGCAGCTTAGATCCACAGGGATACGAGCAGTACTTC; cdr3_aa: CASSLDPQGYEQYF
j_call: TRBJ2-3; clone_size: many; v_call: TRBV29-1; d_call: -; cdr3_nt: TGCAGCGGGAGAGGCGGAGTTACAGATACGCAGTATTTT; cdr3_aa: CSGRGGVTDTQYF
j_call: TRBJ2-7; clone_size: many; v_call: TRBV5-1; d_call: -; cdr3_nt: TGCGCCAGCAGCTGGGGTGACAACTCCTACGAGCAGTACTTC; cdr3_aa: CASSWGDNSYEQYF
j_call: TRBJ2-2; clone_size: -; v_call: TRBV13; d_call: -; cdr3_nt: TGTGCCAGCAGCCCCCGCGTGGGGGGCACCGGGGAGCTGTTTTTT; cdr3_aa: CASSPRVGGTGELFF
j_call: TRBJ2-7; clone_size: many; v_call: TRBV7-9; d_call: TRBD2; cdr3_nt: TGTGCCAGCAGCTTAGGGGAGGGCTCCGAGCAGTACTTC; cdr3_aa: CASSLGEGSEQYF
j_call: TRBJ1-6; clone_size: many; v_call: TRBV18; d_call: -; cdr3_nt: TGTGCCAGCTCACCGCCCCTCAGGGAAAAAGATTCACCCCTCCACTTT; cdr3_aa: CASSPPLREKDSPLHF
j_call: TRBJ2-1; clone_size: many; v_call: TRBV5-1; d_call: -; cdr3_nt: TGCGCCAGCAGCTTGGCCTACCCTGACTCCAATGAGCAGTTCTTC; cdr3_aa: CASSLAYPDSNEQFF
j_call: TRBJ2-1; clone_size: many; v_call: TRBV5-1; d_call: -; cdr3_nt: TGCGCCAGCAGCTTGGATCCGCCCCCCTACAATGAGCAGTTCTTC; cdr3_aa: CASSLDPPPYNEQFF
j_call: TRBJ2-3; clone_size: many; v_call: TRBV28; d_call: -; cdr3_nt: TGTGCCAGCGGCACAGGGCCAGCAGATACGCAGTATTTT; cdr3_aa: CASGTGPADTQYF
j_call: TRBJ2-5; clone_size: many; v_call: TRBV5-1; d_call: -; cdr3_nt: TGCGCCAGCAGCTTGGAGGGAACCCAGCAAGAGACCCAGTACTTC; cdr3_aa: CASSLEGTQQETQYF
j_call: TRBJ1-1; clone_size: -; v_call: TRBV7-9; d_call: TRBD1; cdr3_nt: TGTGCCAGCAGCTTAGTCTCCAGGGGGGTTTTCTTT; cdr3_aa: CASSLVSRGVFF
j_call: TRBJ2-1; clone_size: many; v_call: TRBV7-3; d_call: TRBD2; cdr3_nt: TGTGCCAGCAGCGTTCAAAGCGGGAGCTACAATGAGCAGTTCTTC; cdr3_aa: CASSVQSGSYNEQFF
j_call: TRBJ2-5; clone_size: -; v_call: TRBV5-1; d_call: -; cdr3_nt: TGCGCCAGCAGCTTGGAAAGAGGAAAAGAGACCCAGTACTTC; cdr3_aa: CASSLERGKETQYF
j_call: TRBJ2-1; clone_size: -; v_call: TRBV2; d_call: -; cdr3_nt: TGTGCCAGCAGTAGACTCCAAACCCTCCATGAGCAGCTCTTC; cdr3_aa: CASSRLQTLHEQLF
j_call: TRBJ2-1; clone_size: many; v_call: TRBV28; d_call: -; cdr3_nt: TGTGCCAGCAGTTTAGGGGGTGCTACTAGGAAAAATGAGCAGTTCTTC; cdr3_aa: CASSLGGATRKNEQFF
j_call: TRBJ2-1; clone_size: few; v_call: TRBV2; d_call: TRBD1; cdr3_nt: TGTGCCAGCAGTGCGGCGACAGGGTACAATGAGCAGTTCTTC; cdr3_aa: CASSAATGYNEQFF
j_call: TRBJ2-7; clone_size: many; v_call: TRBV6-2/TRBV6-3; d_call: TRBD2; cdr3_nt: TGTGCCAGCAGCCCCGGGGGGACTACCTCCTACGAGCAGTACTTC; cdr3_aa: CASSPGGTTSYEQYF
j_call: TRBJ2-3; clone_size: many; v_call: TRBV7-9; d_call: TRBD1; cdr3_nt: TGTGCCAGCAAATCGGGACAGAGCACAGATACGCAGTATTTT; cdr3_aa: CASKSGQSTDTQYF